This TCR beta chain was profiled in a study of OX40 agonist ivuxolimab in advanced cancers. Study in general: Patients received the agonistic anti-OX40 (CD134) antibody ivuxolimab. Notes on the study in general: Both blood CD4+ and CD8+ T cells showed clonal growth by week 6 at 0.1 to 3.0 mg/kg.

Clones were read by immunoSEQ multiplex PCR, and TCRdb kept only the in-frame ones, dropping some. The sample holds tens of thousands of clones, around 92% seen once. CDR1 SGDLS and CDR2 YYNGEE come from the germline V gene. Trimming took 3 bases from V and 8 from J; bases not matched to a gene: 15. The CDR3 loop spans 17 amino acids. Of note for this clone: What it recognizes is unknown.

This chain links TRBV9 with TRBJ2-1; 9 bases are a match to TRBD1. Material: CD4+ or CD8+ T cells sorted from blood, obtained in a trial of the OX40 agonist ivuxolimab. The TCR comes from an adult with an advanced solid tumor such as melanoma, head and neck, liver or kidney cancer. The CDR3 loop reads CASSANRDRDFGYEQFF. In nucleotides, the CDR3 is TGTGCCAGCAGCGCTAACAGGGACAGGGATTTTGGTTATGAGCAGTTCTTC.